A selection of T cell receptor beta chains follows, all from one sample in a study of shared clonotypes between healthy human individuals. Libraries were prepared by immunoSEQ multiplex PCR; TCRdb keeps only in-frame clonotypes and omits some of them. The data contain approximately 640,000 clones, around 72% of them seen just once; the ten biggest clones take up approximately 2%. The sample taken for sequencing was memory CD4+ T cells sorted from blood. The receptors were sampled from a woman aged 25 to 39 in good health. The CDR3 runs from the conserved cysteine through the conserved F or W.

v_gene	j_gene	CDR3aa
TRBV28	TRBJ2-7	CASSSNWEQYF
TRBV20-1	TRBJ1-2	CSAPPNYGYTF
TRBV5-6	TRBJ2-7	CASSLLGQGGGAGGYEQYF
TRBV11-2	TRBJ2-7	CASRPFFAASNYEQYF
TRBV6-1	TRBJ2-7	CASSEREGTGGYEQYF
TRBV6-6	TRBJ2-5	CASSFQETQYF
TRBV11-3	TRBJ2-7	CASSAYLNSYEQYF
TRBV27	TRBJ2-1	CASSPTVGQGNNEQFF
TRBV5-4	TRBJ2-7	CASSLGALRDSYEQYF
TRBV6-5	TRBJ1-1	CASSYSIREVAEAFF
TRBV5-1	TRBJ1-1	CASSSLGQNTEAFF
TRBV2	TRBJ2-3	CASDYGSITDTQYF
TRBV18	TRBJ1-1	CASSVFQGSNTEAFF
TRBV5-1	TRBJ2-1	CASSFSVGSYNEQFF
TRBV9	TRBJ2-3	CASSATSGLTDTQYF
TRBV5-1	TRBJ1-2	CASSFSDGGYTF
TRBV30	TRBJ1-3	CAWIDRGYTIYF
TRBV7-6	TRBJ1-4	CASSRGTGRYEKLFF
TRBV28	TRBJ1-1	CASTTVTEAFF
TRBV29-1	TRBJ1-4	CSVGSGSEKLFF
TRBV5-1	TRBJ2-2	CATNPGTNTGELFF
TRBV18	TRBJ2-5	CASSSRGGETQYF
TRBV14	TRBJ2-1	CASSPLNRGNFDEQFF
TRBV13	TRBJ1-5	CASTIQGRQPQHF
TRBV5-1	TRBJ1-4	CASSPGRSEKLFF
TRBV10-3	TRBJ1-2	CAIRPEVGSGYGYTF
TRBV20-1	TRBJ2-5	CSNWVGETQYF
TRBV7-9	TRBJ2-2	CASTITGELFF
TRBV10-3	TRBJ2-7	CAISLGQSYEQYF
TRBV20-1	TRBJ2-1	CSASTRNEQFF
TRBV7-6	TRBJ2-7	CASSPGQGAQYEQYF
TRBV7-2	TRBJ2-7	CASSYSRDSLYEQYF
TRBV9	TRBJ1-2	CASSVLGGYGYTF
TRBV6-1	TRBJ2-7	CASRGPGDEQYF
TRBV2	TRBJ2-7	CASSGGSTDSSFIYEQYF
TRBV6-6	TRBJ2-2	CASRGTSGKTGELFF
TRBV2	TRBJ1-2	CASSGQALASYGYTF
TRBV11-2	TRBJ2-1	CASSSSAGDNEQFF
TRBV10-3	TRBJ2-2	CATNYGTGELFF
TRBV19	TRBJ2-3	CASSIVGAPDTQYF